This T cell receptor beta chain is from a study of multiple sclerosis patients with progressive multifocal leukoencephalopathy. Study-level results: Clones expanded at PML were already present before and during natalizumab.

Germline V gene lookup returns CDR1 LGHNT and CDR2 FRNRAP. V lost 1 base to trimming and J lost 3 bases, with 14 bases between them. CDR3 length: 16 residues. As for time point: before natalizumab initiation. The protocol was immunoSEQ multiplex PCR, while the TCRdb copy is restricted to in-frame clones and leaves out a portion. The sample consists of roughly 30,000 clones, approximately 91% of them appearing once. As concerns this clone: Its specificity is not known.

Sequencing input: PBMCs. The origin of this receptor is a human donor with multiple sclerosis. The J gene is TRBJ2-3, the V gene TRBV12-5, with TRBD2 as a possible D gene (6 bases). The CDR3 here is CASGLAPGLYTDTQYF. DNA for the CDR3: TGTGCTAGTGGTTTGGCCCCGGGACTCTATACAGATACGCAGTATTTT.